The present TCR beta chain was sequenced within a study of blood T cell repertoires in COVID-19. This table comes from immunoSEQ multiplex PCR, and its TCRdb copy is limited to in-frame clones, with some not included. The data hold around 620,000 clones, with approximately 90% observed a single time. The CDR3 loop spans 14 amino acids. The germline V and J ends were trimmed by 7 bases and 2 bases, with 12 bases remaining between them. Germline-derived CDR1 and CDR2 are MDHEN and SYDVKM. The chain carries TRBV28 and TRBJ1-5, with D perhaps matching TRBD1 (5 bases). The receptor's source is a young woman with acute or convalescent COVID-19. Source material: peripheral blood. The CDR3 here is CASILGVGNQPQHF. DNA for the CDR3: TGTGCCAGCATCCTAGGGGTCGGCAATCAGCCCCAGCATTTT.